These T cell receptor beta chains were read from a single sample in a study of T cells in Graves' hyperthyroidism and ophthalmopathy. TCRdb processed the multiplex PCR reads anew with MiXCR; each CDR3 protein has one entry. The repertoire includes 550,000 to 700,000 distinct CDR3 sequences, approximately 44% of them detected once, and around a fifth sits in the top ten. The sequencing input was peripheral blood or thyroid tissue (not recorded which). The receptors were sampled from an adult woman with Graves' disease, either hyperthyroidism or ophthalmopathy (not recorded which). Each CDR3 is given with its conserved first and last residue. A D gene is named only where the DNA matches it firmly. Size is omitted from some rows. Given values are once, few, many or a class for expanded clones.

v_call,j_call,d_call,clone_size,cdr3_nt,cdr3_aa
TRBV20-1,TRBJ1-1,.,many,TGCAGTGCTCCCCTCGGGGGTGCTGAAGCTTTCTTT,CSAPLGGAEAFF
TRBV7-9,TRBJ2-7,.,many,TGTGCCAGCAGCTTTAGCCGGGACTCCTACGAGCAGTACTTC,CASSFSRDSYEQYF
TRBV5-1,TRBJ1-1,.,few,TGCGCCAGCAGCGACATCAGGGGGAACACTGAAGCTTTCTTT,CASSDIRGNTEAFF
TRBV10-2,TRBJ1-1,.,many,TGCGCCAGCAGTTCTTCAGCTGAAGCTTTCTTT,CASSSSAEAFF
TRBV9,TRBJ2-7,TRBD1,.,TGTGCCAGCAGCGGATCCCGGGACAGGGGTCCCTACGAGCAGTACTTC,CASSGSRDRGPYEQYF
TRBV7-3,TRBJ2-3,.,.,TGTGCCAGCAGCTCAGTCTCAGCTGGAGATACGCAGTATTTT,CASSSVSAGDTQYF
TRBV29-1,TRBJ1-3,.,many,TGCAGCGTTGTCCCTCGGGCATCCTCTGGAAACACCATATATTTT,CSVVPRASSGNTIYF
TRBV11-2,TRBJ2-5,TRBD1,.,TGTGCCAGCAGCTCGGTAGCCCGGGACAGGGAAGAGACCCAGTACTTC,CASSSVARDREETQYF
TRBV9,TRBJ1-4,TRBD1,.,TGTGCCAGCAGCTCGGGACAGGGGGTTGAAAAACTGTTTTTT,CASSSGQGVEKLFF
TRBV10-2,TRBJ2-7,TRBD2,.,TGCGCCAGCAGCCTAACTAGCGGGAGTTTGTCAAGTGCGCAGTACTTC,CASSLTSGSLSSAQYF
TRBV7-7,TRBJ1-3,.,.,TGTGCTAGCAGCTTAGCGATAGGGCGGAACACCATATATTTT,CASSLAIGRNTIYF
TRBV29-1,TRBJ2-2,.,.,TGCAGCGCCACTATCGGGTCCGGGGAGCTGTTTTTT,CSATIGSGELFF
TRBV9,TRBJ2-5,TRBD1,.,TGTGCCAGCAGCCAATGGGACAGCCTTCAAGAGACCCAGTACTTC,CASSQWDSLQETQYF
TRBV10-3,TRBJ1-2,.,.,TGTGCCATCAGTGTACAGGCCCCTTTCTATGGCTACACCTTC,CAISVQAPFYGYTF
TRBV5-1,TRBJ2-7,TRBD1,many,TGCGCCAGCAGCTCGTCGCAGGGGGCTCTTTTGGTCCCAATGGTATCCGGCGAGCAGTACTTC,CASSSSQGALLVPMVSGEQYF
TRBV7-9,TRBJ1-2,.,.,TGTGCCAGCAGCACTTTACCCGTCTATGGCTACACCTTC,CASSTLPVYGYTF
TRBV13,TRBJ1-1,.,.,TGTGCCAGCAGCGTAGGAGGGCAAGGTGGGAGAAGCGGGGGTGGGCAGTTCTTT,CASSVGGQGGRSGGGQFF
TRBV15,TRBJ2-2,.,.,TGTGCCACCAGCAGTTCAGGGACGTATGAGCAGTTTTTT,CATSSSGTYEQFF
TRBV6-1,TRBJ1-1,.,many,TGTGCCAGCAGCCTCGGGGAAGCTTTCTTT,CASSLGEAFF
TRBV4-1,TRBJ1-2,.,many,TGCGCCAGCAGCCATCCCTGGACCTCCTACGGGGATGGCTACACCTTC,CASSHPWTSYGDGYTF
TRBV12-3/TRBV12-4,TRBJ1-1,TRBD1,.,TGTGCCAGCAGTTGGCCGGGACAGGGCGAATCAGCGGGTGTGGCTTTCTTT,CASSWPGQGESAGVAFF
TRBV11-2,TRBJ2-6,.,many,TGTGCCAGCAGGCCAGGGAACTCTGGGGCCAACGTCCTGACTTTC,CASRPGNSGANVLTF
TRBV7-2,TRBJ2-7,.,many,TGTGCCAGCAGCCTCCGACTAGTTCCGCGAGAGCAGTACTTC,CASSLRLVPREQYF
TRBV27,TRBJ2-2,.,.,TGTGCCAGCAGTTTATGGATCACCGGGGAGCTGTTTTTT,CASSLWITGELFF
TRBV2,TRBJ1-2,TRBD1,.,TGTGCCAGCAGTGTCCCCGGACAGGGGCAATTCGTCTATGGCTACACCTTC,CASSVPGQGQFVYGYTF
TRBV6-6,TRBJ2-7,.,few,TGTGCCAGCAGTTATTCCCCAGGAGGGGGCTTTCACGAGCAGTACTTC,CASSYSPGGGFHEQYF
TRBV7-8,TRBJ1-3,.,.,TGTGCCAGCAGCTCCGGGGAGGCCGCCAGCTCTTGGAACACCATATATTTT,CASSSGEAASSWNTIYF
TRBV20-1,TRBJ2-1,TRBD2,.,TGCAGTGCTACCCTAGCGGGACGGCGTAATGAGCAGTTCTTC,CSATLAGRRNEQFF
TRBV7-2,TRBJ1-1,TRBD1,many,TGTGCCAGCAGCTTTGCAGGGGGGGGTGAAGCTTTCTTT,CASSFAGGGEAFF